This TCR beta chain was captured in a study of regulatory T cells in long-lasting Graves disease. General observations from the study: Relative to newly diagnosed Graves' patients, persistent ones had lower TCR diversity. Accuracy was perhaps lowered by the small sample size. TRBV28, TRBJ1-2 and TRBJ2-5 were segments that persistent disease favored.

CDR3 length: 14 residues. Trimming at V came to 0 bases and at J to 5 bases, leaving 7 bases not matched to a gene. Germline assignment: CDR1 DFQATT and CDR2 SNEGSKA (reference sequence). As for time point: persistent/refractory GD, antithyroid drugs over 5 years with positive TRAb. RNA isolated from PBMCs was used to make the TCR library. Staff drew around 8.6 milliliters of peripheral blood into EDTA tubes. CDR3 regions were amplified by Arm-PCR using iRepertoire HTBI primers to build TCR beta libraries. TCRdb analysed the multiplex PCR reads with MiXCR anew, one entry per CDR3 protein. The sample consists of about 290,000 distinct CDR3 sequences, roughly a fifth of them appearing once. A remark on this clonotype: Antigen unknown.

The receptor's source is a female donor with Graves disease. The chain combines TRBV20-1 with TRBJ2-7, with 7 bases aligning to TRBD2. Sequencing was performed on peripheral blood mononuclear cells (PBMCs), taken when the disease was refractory, from a patient treated with antithyroid drugs. In nucleotides, the CDR3 is TGCAGTGCTAGAGATGTCCCCGGGGGGAACGAGCAGTACTTC. Protein: CSARDVPGGNEQYF.